The 2 T cell receptor beta chains in this list originate from one sample, sequenced in a study of cytomegalovirus exposure and HLA in healthy donors. Use of 60 Vbeta and 13 Jbeta primers characterized the PCR. Assay: immunoSEQ multiplex PCR; the TCRdb copy retains only in-frame clones and omits some. The data contain approximately 250,000 clones, approximately 78% of them singletons. Sequenced input: PBMCs. The source of these receptors is a boy aged 5 to 17 in good health and CMV-seronegative.

CDR3 in DNA: TGTGCCAGCAGCTTAGGAAGGGACAGGGGCAATCAGCCCCAGCATTTT. It codes for CASSLGRDRGNQPQHF. V and J are TRBV7-2 and TRBJ1-5; TRBD1 matches 9 bases. The V segment lost 1 base and the J segment 2 bases; nucleotides outside the gene matches: 3. This CDR3 spans 16 amino acids. Germline-derived CDR1 and CDR2 are SGHTA and FQGNSA. The variable domain in full, completed from reference TRBV7-2 and TRBJ1-5, reads GAGVSQSPSNKVTEKGKDVELRCDPISGHTALYWYRQSLGQGLEFLIYFQGNSAPDKSGLPSDRFSAERTGGSVSTLTIQRTQQEDSAVYLCASSLGRDRGNQPQHFGDGTRLSIL.

The chain has TRBV15 and TRBJ2-5; D might be TRBD2 (5 bases). Germline V gene sequence: CDR1 LNHNV, CDR2 YYDKDF (reference sequence). V gave up 3 bases and J gave up 2 bases, with 7 bases separating them. The CDR3 sequence is 13 residues long. This CDR3 reads CATSRDSQETQYF. CDR3 bases: TGTGCCACCAGCAGGGACTCTCAAGAGACCCAGTACTTC.